The sequence of this T cell receptor (beta chain) was determined in a study of breast tumors, draining lymph nodes, adjacent tissues. Findings and limits, study-wide: Compared with lymph nodes, tumors were less diverse; compared with nontumor tissue, more. Compared with basal-like, luminal-like tumors shared significantly more repertoire with nontumor tissue.

Samples came from axillary lymph nodes draining the breast cancer. The ends lost 5 bases at V and 8 bases at J; junction bases unmatched: 5. CDR1 is SEHNR, CDR2 FQNEAQ, per germline (reference sequence). This CDR3 has 13 residues. This clonotype was counted at least ten times. As yet, its antigen is unknown. Via MiXCR, TCRdb re-called the multiplex PCR reads, giving one row per CDR3 protein. The sample records fewer than 150,000 distinct CDR3 sequences, less than 25% being singletons. The sequence came from a female donor with breast cancer. Some clones in this sample may be carry-over from other donors' samples. The V gene is TRBV7-9, the J gene TRBJ2-1, with TRBD1 identical over 8 bases. The sample comprised axillary lymph node tissue. CDR3 in amino acids: CASSPQGAHEQFF. CDR3 in DNA: TGTGCCAGCAGCCCGCAGGGGGCCCATGAGCAGTTCTTC. Supplemented by reference TRBV7-9 and TRBJ2-1, the full variable domain reads DTGVSQNPRHKITKRGQNVTFRCDPISEHNRLYWYRQTLGQGPEFLTYFQNEAQLEKSRLLSDRFSAERPKGSFSTLEIQRTEQGDSAMYLCASSPQGAHEQFFGPGTRLTVL.